The clone carrying this T cell receptor (beta chain) was picked up one time. What it binds is not known. This record belongs to a study of graft-versus-host responses after intestinal transplantation. Per the germline V gene, CDR1 is MNHEY and CDR2 is SVGAGI. Trimming cost V 6 bases and J 6 bases, with 15 bases left between them. The CDR3 runs 14 residues. The data were produced by immunoSEQ multiplex PCR, yet TCRdb's version contains in-frame clones alone and is incomplete. The sample carries roughly 96,000 clones, more than 85% recorded once. This sequence joins TRBV6-5 and TRBJ1-5; a weak D match, TRBD1 (5 bases). Sequencing used unstimulated CD8+ T cells sorted from spleen or lymph node cells, obtained before intestinal transplant. The sequence derives from a human donor who received an intestinal transplant. CDR3 nucleotide sequence: TGTGCCAGCAGCCCGGCAGGGATTGGTCAGCCCCAGCATTTT. It translates to CASSPAGIGQPQHF.